The clone carrying this T cell receptor (beta chain) was counted ten times or more. No antigen is known for it. These data originate in a study of spatial heterogeneity in lung cancer. Overall study results and limits: Tumoral mutation counts were tracked by counts of expanded intratumoral alpha and beta TCRs.

Time point reported: sample taken at primary tumor resection. In each case, whole RNA from tumor, nontumor lung or frozen PBMC was sequenced unsorted. TCRdb reprocessed the 5' RACE reads with MiXCR, giving one entry per CDR3 protein. The sample contains more than 10,000 distinct CDR3 sequences, about 5% of which appear only once. Germline loops: CDR1 DFQATT, CDR2 SNEGSKA (reference sequence). Between the trimmed V and J ends, which lost 0 bases and 7 bases, there was a span of 9 bases. There are 12 residues in the CDR3. The receptor was derived from a male donor with early-stage non-small cell lung cancer. Here the sequenced sample was lung tumor tissue, taken at surgery. This chain joins TRBV20-1 and TRBJ1-1; possibly TRBD1 for D (5 bases). The CDR3 DNA reads TGCAGTGCTAGAGATCAGGGAATTGAAGCTTTCTTT. Protein sequence: CSARDQGIEAFF.